The sequence of this TCR beta chain was determined in a study of shared clonotypes between healthy human individuals. Only CD45RO-negative cells positively selected for CCR7 counted as naive CD8 cells, so terminally differentiated effector memory CD45RA+ cells were excluded. Donors had no recently reported acute infections or vaccinations and were HIV-negative. Clones were sequenced by immunoSEQ multiplex PCR, and TCRdb holds only the in-frame ones, with some missing. The repertoire holds some 2 million clones, with about 95% as singletons. The V segment lost 5 bases and the J segment 6 bases; nucleotides outside the gene matches: 18. The germline CDR1 and CDR2 sequences are SGHAT and FQNNGV. The CDR3 totals 18 residues.

This TCR was recovered from a man aged 18 to 30 in good health. The sample was naive CD8+ T cells sorted from blood. The rearrangement uses TRBV11-2 and TRBJ2-2; 7 bases are shared with TRBD1. The CDR3 nucleotides read TGTGCCAGCAGCACCCCGGGACAGTGGATCCCAAGCGCCGGGGAGCTGTTTTTT. Protein: CASSTPGQWIPSAGELFF.